This TCR beta chain comes out of a study of response to subunit inactivated influenza vaccine. The CDR3 consists of 16 residues. With 3 bases removed from V and 1 base from J, the gap between germline ends came to 16 bases. Germline CDR1 reads GTSNPN; CDR2 reads SVGIG (reference sequence). TCRdb re-derived calls from the RT-PCR reads in MiXCR, one entry per CDR3 protein. The data hold over 150,000 distinct CDR3 sequences, with approximately 11% observed a single time. Findings of the study overall: The authors offered the suggestion that each seasonal influenza vaccination recruits few new T cells.

A note on this clonotype: The antigen is not known.

The sequence was obtained from a man aged 45-69 years who received an inactivated influenza vaccine. V and J are TRBV30 and TRBJ2-1; weak D call: TRBD1 (6 bases). This sample comprised CD8+ T cells sorted from PBMCs, obtained 23 to 25 months after vaccination. The chain's CDR3 is CAWSVRPRGSYNEQFF. The DNA for the CDR3 is TGTGCCTGGAGCGTACGGCCCAGGGGTTCCTACAATGAGCAGTTCTTC. Combining the CDR3 with reference TRBV30 and TRBJ2-1 gives the whole variable domain SQTIHQWPATLVQPVGSPLSLECTVEGTSNPNLYWYRQAAGRGLQLLFYSVGIGQISSEVPQNLSASRPQDRQFILSSKKLLLSDSGFYLCAWSVRPRGSYNEQFFGPGTRLTVL.